This TCR beta chain was identified during a study of radiotherapy plus CTLA-4 blockade in lung cancer. This clone was picked up a small number of times. Assay used: immunoSEQ multiplex PCR; TCRdb lists only in-frame clones, some missing. This sample has roughly 32,000 clones, with less than 75% found just once. The CDR3 totals 15 residues. V dropped 5 bases and J dropped 0 bases, with 12 bases sitting between them. In germline, CDR1 is LNHDA, CDR2 SQIVND (reference sequence). This chain joins TRBV19 and TRBJ2-3, with no clear D. The sequenced sample was peripheral blood, obtained from a patient treated with radiotherapy plus ipilimumab. The receptor was isolated from a human donor with non-small cell lung cancer who had stable disease on radiotherapy plus ipilimumab. Written as DNA, the CDR3 is TGTGCCAGTAGTCTGAAGGGCCTGAGCACAGATACGCAGTATTTT. Amino acid sequence: CASSLKGLSTDTQYF.